The 18 T cell receptor beta chains presented below share a single source sample, sequenced in a study of control samples from healthy donors and cancer patients. The data were produced by immunoSEQ multiplex PCR, yet TCRdb's version contains in-frame clones alone and is incomplete. The data contain 120,000 or so clones, more than 75% of them singletons. The sequenced sample consisted of blood. These receptors were obtained from a man in his forties in good health.

The chain employs TRBV5-1 and TRBJ1-2; D ambiguous. V was shortened by 2 bases and J by 2 bases, with 13 bases between the two germline ends. Germline-derived CDR1 and CDR2 are SGHRS and YFSETQ. The CDR3 is 15 residues long. The CDR3 is CASSFQGSANYGYTF. CDR3 sequence (DNA): TGCGCCAGCAGCTTTCAAGGGTCCGCGAACTATGGCTACACCTTC.

The chain combines TRBV24-1 with TRBJ2-2; D call uncertain. V shed 0 bases and J shed 3 bases, with 13 bases lying between them. CDR1 is KGHDR, CDR2 SFDVKD, per germline. This CDR3 spans 17 amino acids. CDR3 DNA: TGTGCCACCAGTGATTTGGAGACACTCCAGGACACCGGGGAGCTGTTTTTT. Residues: CATSDLETLQDTGELFF.

The genes are TRBV7-7 and TRBJ2-5; 14 bases line up with TRBD2. The CDR3 runs to 16 residues. Germline CDR1 is SSHAT and CDR2 is FNYEAQ (reference sequence). V trimming: 6 bases; J trimming: 5 bases; junction bases outside the gene matches: 8. The CDR3 nucleotides are TGTGCCAGCAGTTCAAGACTAGCGGGGGGGCAGGAGACCCAGTACTTC. Protein sequence: CASSSRLAGGQETQYF.

CDR3 sequence reads: CASSNGDSGGETQYF. CDR3 sequence (DNA): TGTGCCAGCAGCAACGGGGACTCCGGGGGAGAGACCCAGTACTTC. The chain couples TRBV11-3 to TRBJ2-5, with a weak D call TRBD2 (6 bases). The germline V gene encodes CDR1 SGHNT and CDR2 YENEEA. The V and J ends lost 5 bases and 4 bases respectively, with 17 bases between them. The CDR3 covers 15 residues. The whole variable domain, filled in from reference TRBV11-3 and TRBJ2-5, reads EAGVVQSPRYKIIEKKQPVAFWCNPISGHNTLYWYLQNLGQGPELLIRYENEEAVDDSQLPKDRFSAERLKGVDSTLKIQPAELGDSAVYLCASSNGDSGGETQYFGPGTRLLVL.

Of note for this clone: Other DNA sequences of this sample code for an identical CDR3. This chain links TRBV6-5 with TRBJ2-3; 8 bases fit TRBD2. V dropped 2 bases and J dropped 0; count of bases not matched to a gene: 1. Germline CDR1 is MNHEY and CDR2 is SVGAGI. The CDR3 spans 15 residues. CDR3: CASSYQRGSTDTQYF. The DNA for the CDR3 is TGTGCCAGCAGTTACCAGCGGGGGAGCACAGATACGCAGTATTTT.

This rearrangement joins TRBV4-1 to TRBJ2-1; D is possibly TRBD2 (5 bases). With 1 base removed from V and 14 bases from J, the gap between germline ends came to 12 bases. Germline V gene sequence: CDR1 MGHRA, CDR2 YSYEKL. The CDR3 sequence is 12 residues long. CDR3: CASSQVRGKEFF. CDR3 nucleotides: TGCGCCAGCAGCCAAGTTCGAGGGAAAGAGTTCTTC.

The CDR3 protein is CASSLDLQSRAVETQYF. The CDR3 DNA sequence: TGTGCCAGCAGCTTAGATCTGCAGAGTAGGGCGGTCGAGACCCAGTACTTC. J is TRBJ2-5 and V is TRBV11-3; D is unresolved. Germline V lookup: CDR1 SGHNT, CDR2 YENEEA. The CDR3 has 17 amino acids. V was shortened by 0 bases and J by 5 bases, with 19 bases between the two germline ends.

The chain employs TRBV24-1 and TRBJ2-1, with D hard to call. The germline V gene has CDR1 KGHDR and CDR2 SFDVKD. The CDR3 is 14 residues long. V was trimmed by 5 bases and J by 0 bases, leaving 7 bases between them. DNA of the CDR3: TGTGCCACCAGTGCAAGTATCTCCTACAATGAGCAGTTCTTC. As protein: CATSASISYNEQFF.

This rearrangement joins TRBV3-1 (or the pseudogene TRBV3-2) to TRBJ1-1, with D uncertain. This CDR3 contains 13 residues. CDR1 is LGHDT, CDR2 YNNKEL, per germline (reference sequence). V was pared by 4 bases and J by 8 bases, with 14 bases between. The CDR3 nucleotides are TGTGCCAGCAGCCCCCCCCCTCGCACCGAAGCTTTCTTT. Residues: CASSPPPRTEAFF.

Comments on this clone: Other DNA sequences in the sample encode the same CDR3. This chain joins TRBV29-1 and TRBJ1-1; 8 bases are a match to TRBD1. CDR3 length: 14 amino acids. Trimming removed 4 bases from V and 2 bases from J; junction bases left unmatched: 6. Germline V CDR1 and CDR2: SQVTM, ANQGSEA. The CDR3 here is CSVATGAINTEAFF. CDR3 in DNA: TGCAGCGTTGCGACAGGGGCGATTAACACTGAAGCTTTCTTT. Filled out from reference TRBV29-1 and TRBJ1-1, the complete variable domain reads SAVISQKPSRDICQRGTSLTIQCQVDSQVTMMFWYRQQPGQSLTLIATANQGSEATYESGFVIDKFPISRPNLTFSTLTVSNMSPEDSSIYLCSVATGAINTEAFFGQGTRLTVV.

The rearrangement links TRBV20-1 to TRBJ2-7; 9 positions match TRBD2. V was clipped by 6 bases and J by 2 bases; unmatched bases: 8. The CDR3 has 14 residues. CDR1 is DFQATT and CDR2 is SNEGSKA in the germline V gene (reference sequence). The CDR3 protein is CSASTSGRTYEQYF. The CDR3 DNA follows: TGCAGTGCCAGTACTAGCGGGCGGACCTACGAGCAGTACTTC.

The rearrangement links TRBV7-2 to TRBJ2-3; 10 bases align to TRBD2. Trimming removed 1 base from V and 6 bases from J; junction bases left unmatched: 4. Germline assignment: CDR1 SGHTA and CDR2 FQGNSA. This CDR3 has 15 residues. The CDR3 DNA sequence: TGTGCCAGCAGCTTAGGGCTAGCGGGGGTGGATACGCAGTATTTT. Encoded protein: CASSLGLAGVDTQYF.

The sample holds one count of this clone. This chain uses TRBV6-5 with TRBJ1-5; the D gene is possibly TRBD1 (5 bases). Germline CDR1 is MNHEY and CDR2 is SVGAGI. V lost 7 bases, J lost 7 bases, and 20 bases lay in between. The CDR3 sequence is 15 residues long. In DNA, the CDR3 is TGTGCCAGCAAAACGGTCTATACGGGGGGGCAGCCCCAGCATTTT. Protein sequence: CASKTVYTGGQPQHF.

The rearrangement joins TRBV15 to TRBJ2-1, with 11 bases aligning to TRBD2. Germline CDR1 is LNHNV and CDR2 is YYDKDF (reference sequence). The CDR3 length is 17 residues. V lost 0 bases, J lost 5 bases, and 6 bases stayed unmatched. CDR3 protein: CATSRELGLAEHNEQFF. Here the CDR3 DNA reads TGTGCCACCAGCAGAGAATTGGGACTAGCGGAACACAATGAGCAGTTCTTC.

The CDR3 nucleotides are TGTGCCAGCAGCTTAGGATTTCCCAGGCCGAACACCGGGGAGCTGTTTTTT. Its protein product is CASSLGFPRPNTGELFF. This chain joins TRBV7-2 and TRBJ2-2; D not resolved. The CDR3 loop spans 17 amino acids. Per the germline V gene, CDR1 is SGHTA and CDR2 is FQGNSA. V lost 1 base, J lost 0 bases, and 12 bases lay in between.

Comments on this clone: Other DNA sequences from this sample encode an identical CDR3 as well. The chain combines TRBV12-3 or TRBV12-4 with TRBJ1-3, with D possibly matching TRBD1 (5 bases). Trimming removed 8 bases at V and 2 bases at J, with 10 bases between. The CDR3 runs 13 residues. The CDR3 reads CASRGAAGNTIYF. The CDR3 nucleotides are TGTGCCAGCCGAGGGGCAGCTGGAAACACCATATATTTT.

The V and J genes are TRBV9 and TRBJ2-7, with D possibly matching TRBD1 (5 bases). This CDR3 comprises 14 residues. V lost 0 bases, J lost 3 bases, and 10 bases lay in between. In germline, CDR1 is SGDLS, CDR2 YYNGEE. CDR3 loop: CASSVEDIFYEQYF. The DNA of the CDR3 is TGTGCCAGCAGCGTAGAGGACATATTCTACGAGCAGTACTTC.

The V gene is TRBV7-6, the J gene TRBJ2-3; D perhaps matches TRBD2 (5 bases). Trimming pared 4 bases from V and 5 bases from J, leaving 19 bases between. The CDR3 spans 16 residues. Germline values: CDR1 SGHVS, CDR2 FNYEAQ. The CDR3 coding sequence is TGTGCCAGCAGCTGGACCCACGCGGCCCGGGGAGATACGCAGTATTTT. This translates into CASSWTHAARGDTQYF.